Each of the 27 T cell receptor beta chains below was sequenced from the same sample in a study of blood T cell repertoires in COVID-19. TCRdb's table, derived via immunoSEQ multiplex PCR, lists solely in-frame clones and lacks some. The table lists about 100,000 clones, 78% of them singletons. Sequenced input: peripheral blood. The source is a man between 60 and 75 years old with active or convalescent COVID-19.

The chain joins TRBV11-2 to TRBJ1-2; TRBD1 matches at 12 bases. The CDR3 consists of 14 residues. The germline V gene encodes CDR1 SGHAT and CDR2 FQNNGV. Trimming cost V 4 bases and J 8 bases; bases outside gene matches: 5. The CDR3, as DNA: TGTGCCAGCAGCTCGTGGGACAGGGGGCCCGGCTACACCTTC. Amino acids: CASSSWDRGPGYTF. Full variable domain (missing parts from reference TRBV11-2 and TRBJ1-2): EAGVAQSPRYKIIEKRQSVAFWCNPISGHATLYWYQQILGQGPKLLIQFQNNGVVDDSQLPKDRFSAERLKGVDSTLKIQPAKLEDSAVYLCASSSWDRGPGYTFGSGTRLTVV.

The J gene is TRBJ1-1, the V gene TRBV29-1, with 12 bases aligning to TRBD1. This CDR3 is 12 amino acids long. V dropped 6 bases and J dropped 5; count of bases not matched to a gene: 1. Germline CDR1 SQVTM, CDR2 ANQGSEA. CDR3 sequence: CSVGQGATEAFF. Written as DNA, the CDR3 is TGCAGCGTGGGACAGGGGGCAACTGAAGCTTTCTTT. Supplemented by reference TRBV29-1 and TRBJ1-1, the full variable domain reads SAVISQKPSRDICQRGTSLTIQCQVDSQVTMMFWYRQQPGQSLTLIATANQGSEATYESGFVIDKFPISRPNLTFSTLTVSNMSPEDSSIYLCSVGQGATEAFFGQGTRLTVV.

V gene TRBV3-1 (or the pseudogene TRBV3-2) combines with J gene TRBJ2-1; 10 bases match TRBD1. Germline assignment: CDR1 LGHDT and CDR2 YNNKEL (reference sequence). V shed 5 bases, J shed 7 bases, and the junction held 17 bases outside the gene matches. This CDR3 comprises 18 residues. The CDR3 DNA is TGTGCCAGCAGCGCCTATGCAAGGGACAGGGGTAATGGGAATGAGCAGTTCTTC. Amino acid sequence: CASSAYARDRGNGNEQFF.

The chain uses TRBV18 and TRBJ1-5; D gene uncertain. This CDR3 spans 15 amino acids. Germline V gene lookup returns CDR1 KGHSH and CDR2 LQKENI. Trimming took off 1 base at V and 0 bases at J, with 7 bases between the two ends. CDR3 nucleotide sequence: TGTGCCAGCTCACCACAGGAGAATAGCAATCAGCCCCAGCATTTT. Translating it yields CASSPQENSNQPQHF.

This clone was seen a few times. The chain has TRBV18 and TRBJ1-3; D not certain. CDR1 KGHSH and CDR2 LQKENI come from the germline V gene. V lost 1 base and J lost 2, with 15 bases in between. The CDR3 spans 17 residues. CDR3 residues: CASSPQGRGGTGNTIYF. DNA for the CDR3: TGTGCCAGCTCACCACAAGGCCGGGGAGGTACTGGAAACACCATATATTTT. The complete variable domain, with remaining parts taken from reference TRBV18 and TRBJ1-3, reads NAGVMQNPRHLVRRRGQEARLRCSPMKGHSHVYWYRQLPEEGLKFMVYLQKENIIDESGMPKERFSAEFPKEGPSILRIQQVVRGDSAAYFCASSPQGRGGTGNTIYFGEGSWLTVV.

As regards this clone: Germline and junction disagree at one end, which may indicate a read error. Distinct nucleotide sequences in the sample also encode this CDR3. The chain recombines TRBV24-1 with TRBJ2-1; 9 positions match TRBD2. Germline V gives CDR1 KGHDR, CDR2 SFDVKD. CDR3 size: 16 residues. The CDR3 region is CATSDTVAGGPYEQFF. Here the CDR3 DNA reads TGTGCCACCAGTGACACTGTCGCGGGAGGGCCATATGAACAGTTCTTC.

The chain links TRBV4-1 to TRBJ1-3; weak D call: TRBD1 (5 bases). V lost 2 bases to trimming and J lost 4 bases, with 18 bases between them. This CDR3 comprises 17 residues. Germline CDR1 and CDR2: MGHRA and YSYEKL. The CDR3 loop reads CASSQRAARGKGNTIYF. The DNA of the CDR3 is TGCGCCAGCAGCCAACGCGCTGCAAGGGGAAAAGGAAACACCATATATTTT.

The rearrangement links TRBV4-1 to TRBJ1-1, with 7 bases aligning to TRBD1. CDR1 MGHRA and CDR2 YSYEKL come from the germline V gene. V shed 0 bases, J shed 4 bases, and the junction held 8 bases outside the gene matches. CDR3 length equals 16 residues. CDR3 protein: CASSQDRKGGLTEAFF. CDR3 nucleotides: TGCGCCAGCAGCCAAGATAGAAAAGGGGGCCTCACTGAAGCTTTCTTT.

This rearrangement joins TRBV5-6 to TRBJ2-2; 11 bases align to TRBD1. Trimming took 4 bases from V and 4 from J; bases not matched to a gene: 6. The CDR3 is 16 residues long. The germline CDR1 and CDR2 sequences are SGHDT and YYEEEE. In DNA form, the CDR3 reads TGTGCCAGCAGCCTACCGGGACAGGGGGTCACCGGGGAGCTGTTTTTT. Amino acid sequence: CASSLPGQGVTGELFF.

V is TRBV10-3 and J is TRBJ2-7; 7 nucleotides align to TRBD2. Germline CDR1 and CDR2: ENHRY and SYGVKD. Trimming cost V 6 bases and J 3 bases; bases outside gene matches: 11. This CDR3 is built from 15 residues. The CDR3: CAISDLVSGNYEQYF. CDR3 in DNA: TGTGCCATCAGCGACCTGGTAAGCGGGAACTACGAGCAGTACTTC.

V and J are TRBV5-6 and TRBJ2-2; TRBD2 matches 12 bases. The germline CDR1 and CDR2 sequences are SGHDT and YYEEEE. CDR3 length: 17 amino acids. V gave up 4 bases and J gave up 5 bases; unmatched junction bases: 9. The CDR3 spells CASSPLLAGGDTGELFF. CDR3 DNA: TGTGCCAGCAGCCCACTACTAGCGGGAGGCGATACCGGGGAGCTGTTTTTT.

The rearrangement joins TRBV7-2 to TRBJ1-1; no reliable D call. The CDR3 runs 13 residues. V lost 5 bases to trimming and J lost 1 base, with 8 bases between them. CDR1 is SGHTA, CDR2 FQGNSA, per germline. This CDR3 is CASSPRWNTEAFF. Here the CDR3 DNA reads TGTGCCAGCAGCCCCAGATGGAACACTGAAGCTTTCTTT.

The rearrangement uses TRBV10-3 and TRBJ2-3; D might be TRBD2 (6 bases). The V end was cut by 0 bases, the J end by 4 bases, with 17 bases between. This CDR3 spans 17 amino acids. Per the germline V gene, CDR1 is ENHRY and CDR2 is SYGVKD. The CDR3 is CAISESVSTGGADTQYF. CDR3 nucleotide sequence: TGTGCCATCAGTGAGTCAGTGAGCACCGGGGGTGCAGATACGCAGTATTTT.

The chain employs TRBV20-1 and TRBJ2-5; the D is unclear. CDR3 size: 11 residues. The germline V gene has CDR1 DFQATT and CDR2 SNEGSKA (reference sequence). Trimming pared 3 bases from V and 0 bases from J, leaving 2 bases between. CDR3: CSASNQETQYF. The CDR3, as DNA: TGCAGTGCTAGCAACCAAGAGACCCAGTACTTC.

The rearrangement links TRBV18 to TRBJ1-1; D gene ambiguous. The V and J ends lost 3 bases and 7 bases respectively, with 9 bases between them. The CDR3 extends over 12 amino acids. Germline V CDR1 and CDR2: KGHSH, LQKENI. The CDR3 DNA follows: TGTGCCAGCTCACCCCTTCGGGGTGAAGCTTTCTTT. Protein: CASSPLRGEAFF.

This sequence joins TRBV5-1 and TRBJ2-6; D gene ambiguous. With 7 bases removed from V and 0 bases from J, the gap between germline ends came to 2 bases. The germline V gene encodes CDR1 SGHRS and CDR2 YFSETQ. CDR3 length: 12 residues. The CDR3 sequence: CASLSGANVLTF. CDR3 nucleotides: TGCGCCAGCCTCTCTGGGGCCAACGTCCTGACTTTC.

In DNA form, the CDR3 reads TGTGCCACCAGTGATCAGCGGGGGAGCAATGAGCAGTTCTTC. It translates to CATSDQRGSNEQFF. The chain is built from TRBV24-1 and TRBJ2-1; 8 bases are shared with TRBD2. CDR1 and CDR2 from the germline V gene are KGHDR and SFDVKD. J was trimmed by 6 bases and V by 3 bases; bases with no gene match: 3. The CDR3 totals 14 residues.

This clone was picked up a small number of times. The gene calls are TRBV4-3 and TRBJ2-5; TRBD2 aligns across 12 bases. Germline-derived CDR1 and CDR2 are LGHNA and YSLEER. J was trimmed by 1 base and V by 4 bases; bases with no gene match: 10. The CDR3 consists of 18 residues. In DNA form, the CDR3 reads TGCGCCAGCAGCCCCCGGCTAGCGGGAGGGCCCGGCCAAGAGACCCAGTACTTC. As protein: CASSPRLAGGPGQETQYF.

This chain uses TRBV29-1 with TRBJ1-2; TRBD1 might be the D (6 bases). The CDR3 has 13 residues. In germline, CDR1 is SQVTM, CDR2 ANQGSEA. V was pared by 4 bases and J by 3 bases, with 12 bases between. The CDR3 bases are TGCAGCGTTGGAGGGGGATCGGACTATGGCTACACCTTC. Its protein product is CSVGGGSDYGYTF.

The CDR3 region has the DNA TGTCTACGCCCAGGACAGCCGTACTCCTACGAGCAGTACGTC. It encodes CLRPGQPYSYEQYV. V usage is TRBV21-1 and J usage is TRBJ2-7; TRBD1, the table's D call, lacks a check against the DNA. TRBV21-1 is shown as a pseudogene. The CDR3 contains 14 residues.

The chain is built from TRBV6-5 and TRBJ2-1, with D perhaps matching TRBD1 (6 bases). The CDR3 consists of 14 residues. Per the germline V gene, CDR1 is MNHEY and CDR2 is SVGAGI. Between the trimmed V and J ends, which lost 5 bases and 5 bases, there was a span of 13 bases. The CDR3 loop is CASSPSGHDNEQFF. Here the CDR3 DNA reads TGTGCCAGCAGTCCCTCGGGACACGACAATGAGCAGTTCTTC.

The count of this clone is one. The V and J genes are TRBV4-3 and TRBJ1-1; D is unresolved. The germline gives CDR1 LGHNA, CDR2 YSLEER. The length of the CDR3 is 14 residues. V was cut by 8 bases and J by 7 bases, with 20 bases left in between. The CDR3 region has the DNA TGCGCCAGCCGGTTTTCCGCGGGGAACGGTGAAGCTTTCTTT. Amino acids: CASRFSAGNGEAFF.

This rearrangement joins TRBV9 to TRBJ2-5; 8 bases align to TRBD2. The CDR3 is made up of 15 amino acids. Trimming at V came to 0 bases and at J to 5 bases, leaving 6 bases not matched to a gene. Per the germline V gene, CDR1 is SGDLS and CDR2 is YYNGEE. The CDR3 nucleotides are TGTGCCAGCAGCGTAGCGGGAGGGCCAGGGGAGACCCAGTACTTC. This gives the protein CASSVAGGPGETQYF.

The rearrangement joins TRBV4-1 to TRBJ1-2; 7 positions match TRBD1. J gave up 6 bases and V 4 bases, and 8 bases lay outside the gene matches. The germline V gene has CDR1 MGHRA and CDR2 YSYEKL. The CDR3 extends over 14 amino acids. CDR3 loop: CASSPDRVVDGYTF. The CDR3 DNA follows: TGCGCCAGCAGCCCAGACAGGGTTGTGGATGGCTACACCTTC.

The chain recombines TRBV11-2 with TRBJ1-1; maybe TRBD1 (5 bases). Germline CDR1 and CDR2: SGHAT and FQNNGV. The ends were cut back, 3 bases at V and 4 bases at J, with 18 bases in the middle. The CDR3 contains 16 residues. CDR3 loop: CASSLYPGSGGTEAFF. The CDR3 region has the DNA TGTGCCAGCAGCTTGTACCCCGGCAGCGGGGGCACTGAAGCTTTCTTT.

The chain joins TRBV18 to TRBJ2-2; perhaps TRBD2 as D (6 bases). V was pared by 4 bases and J by 0 bases, with 9 bases between. Germline values: CDR1 KGHSH, CDR2 LQKENI. This CDR3 has 15 amino acids. CDR3 in DNA: TGTGCCAGCTCACGGGGGGAAACGAACACCGGGGAGCTGTTTTTT. It yields the protein CASSRGETNTGELFF.

The chain is built from TRBV7-9 and TRBJ2-7; D remains ambiguous. Germline V CDR1 and CDR2: SEHNR, FQNEAQ (reference sequence). V dropped 5 bases and J dropped 1 base, with 3 bases sitting between them. The CDR3 covers 11 residues. Here the CDR3 DNA reads TGTGCCAGCAGCCTATCCTACGAGCAGTACTTC. This encodes CASSLSYEQYF.